What follows describes a single T cell receptor beta chain. Under the authors' procedure: Nucleated cell counts were estimated from reference gene primer amplification. Clones were sequenced by immunoSEQ multiplex PCR, and TCRdb holds only the in-frame ones, with some missing. V and J calls and clone size come straight from that table; D and trimming were deduced from the DNA. The sample has around 400,000 clones, around 87% seen once. The record originates from a study of blood T cell repertoires in COVID-19. At the level of the study: Sources were T cells, B-cell-depleted T cells, or PBMCs; the material itself was cDNA or gDNA.

The CDR3 extends over 15 amino acids. V was trimmed by 5 bases and J by 5 bases, leaving 20 bases between them. Germline CDR1 SGHRS, CDR2 YFSETQ. The chain has TRBV5-1 and TRBJ2-7, with D possibly being TRBD1 (6 bases). This TCR derives from a woman aged 25-40 years with COVID-19, enrolled during active disease. Sequenced sample: peripheral blood. The CDR3 coding sequence is TGCGCCAGCAGTTACTCACCGGGACAAATCCACGAGCAGTACTTC. Translated, it gives CASSYSPGQIHEQYF.